Included here is one T cell receptor beta chain sequence, with context. Its antigen is as yet unknown. A multiplex PCR was run with 60 Vbeta primers and 13 Jbeta primers. Only in-frame clones appear in the TCRdb table, and some are missing; sequencing was by immunoSEQ multiplex PCR. The sample table includes 180,000 or so clones. This sample is drawn from a study of cytomegalovirus exposure and HLA in healthy donors. Study conclusions and caveats: In vitro data verified a few CMV-associated chains as specific for CMV antigens. CMV serostatus was the only immune exposure information that was available.

This clonotype was sampled from a woman in her late teens or twenties in good health and CMV-seropositive. Sequenced material: PBMCs.

The chain's CDR3 is CASSSAGSNYEQYF. The CDR3 nucleotides are TGCGCCAGCAGCTCAGCGGGATCGAACTACGAGCAGTACTTC. J is TRBJ2-7 and V is TRBV5-1; 7 bases match TRBD2. This CDR3 region has 14 residues. Germline V gene sequence: CDR1 SGHRS, CDR2 YFSETQ. The junction had 6 bases not matched to a gene; V was cut back by 3 bases and J by 3 bases.